A selection of T cell receptor beta chains follows, all from one sample in a study of Graves' ophthalmopathy and Graves' hyperthyroidism. TCRdb fed the multiplex PCR reads into MiXCR, producing one record per CDR3 protein. The table includes over a million distinct CDR3 sequences, 36% detected once. Sequencing input: peripheral blood or thyroid tissue (not recorded which). Receptors originate from an adult man with Graves' hyperthyroidism. CDR3s include the opening cysteine and the closing phenylalanine or tryptophan. The order of the fields is V gene, J gene, clone size, D gene, CDR3 DNA, CDR3 protein. The D gene is left open where the match is weak. Only some rows state a clone size, as once, few, many or a class for expanded clones.

TRBV25-1	TRBJ1-6	.	TRBD1	TGTGCCAGCAGGGATCCGGGACAGGGTGCCAAATCACCCCTCCACTTT	CASRDPGQGAKSPLHF
TRBV4-1	TRBJ1-5	.	.	TGCGCCAGCAGCCAAGGCCGGGGGGGGCTCCAGCATTTT	CASSQGRGGLQHF
TRBV5-5	TRBJ1-2	many	.	TGTGCCAGCACCTGGGATCTCGGACGGGGCTATGGCTACACCTTC	CASTWDLGRGYGYTF
TRBV12-5	TRBJ2-7	.	TRBD2	TGTGCTAGTGGTTTGGATCTAGCGGGAGCAAACTCCTACGAGCAGTACTTC	CASGLDLAGANSYEQYF
TRBV13	TRBJ1-2	many	TRBD1	TGTGCCAGCAGCTCGCCGGGACAGGGCGTATATGGCTACACCTTC	CASSSPGQGVYGYTF
TRBV5-8	TRBJ1-2	.	TRBD1	TGTGCCAGCAGCTTATACCGGACAGGGTTTGGATATGGCTACACCTTC	CASSLYRTGFGYGYTF
TRBV29-1	TRBJ2-7	.	.	TGCAGCGTGGCCGGACAGACGCGTTTCGGCGAGCAGTACTTC	CSVAGQTRFGEQYF
TRBV29-1	TRBJ1-3	many	.	TGCAGCCTCGCGGTTGGAAACACCATATATTTT	CSLAVGNTIYF
TRBV2	TRBJ1-2	many	.	TGTGCCAGCAGTGATCGGATCCATGGCTACACCTTC	CASSDRIHGYTF
TRBV10-2	TRBJ2-7	.	.	TGCGCCAGCAGTGAGGACGGGAGTGGCTACGAGCAGTACTTC	CASSEDGSGYEQYF
TRBV7-9	TRBJ1-2	.	.	TGTGCCAGCAGCGCCCGGGGAGACGGATATGGCTACACCTTC	CASSARGDGYGYTF
TRBV15	TRBJ1-4	many	.	TGTGCCACCAGCGGGGGAAGGGAAGCCCGAGGAACTAATGAAAAACTGTTTTTT	CATSGGREARGTNEKLFF
TRBV2	TRBJ2-2	.	TRBD1	TGTGCCAGCAGAGACAGGCAGGGGGCGAACACCGGGGAGCTGTTTTTT	CASRDRQGANTGELFF
TRBV4-1	TRBJ1-2	many	.	TGCGCCAGCAGCCAAGCGGAGGGCGGAGGATATGGCTACACCTTC	CASSQAEGGGYGYTF
TRBV20-1	TRBJ1-5	many	.	TGCAGTGCCCCGGGTAGGACCAACAATCAGCCCCAGCATTTT	CSAPGRTNNQPQHF
TRBV14	TRBJ2-5	few	TRBD2	TGTGCCAGCAGCCAATACAGGACTAGCGGGGCACGGCAAGAGACCCAGTACTTC	CASSQYRTSGARQETQYF
TRBV20-1	TRBJ1-3	many	TRBD1	TGCAGTGCTAGTCGGACAGGCTACTCTGGAAACACCATATATTTT	CSASRTGYSGNTIYF
TRBV7-9	TRBJ1-2	many	TRBD1	TGTGCCAGCAGTTCGGGACAGAACTATGGCTACACCTTC	CASSSGQNYGYTF
TRBV10-3	TRBJ1-1	many	.	TGTGCCATCAGCGGAGGGGTGGTAGCTTTCTTT	CAISGGVVAFF
TRBV9	TRBJ1-2	many	.	TGTGCCAGCAGCGTAGACAAGGGTTATTTCGGCTACACCTTC	CASSVDKGYFGYTF
TRBV6-1	TRBJ1-1	few	.	TGTGCCAGCAGTGAATTGCCTTACACTGAAGCTTTCTTT	CASSELPYTEAFF
TRBV5-1	TRBJ2-5	many	TRBD2	TGCGCCAGCAGACACACCGCTGATGGACTAGGCGAGACCCAGTACTTC	CASRHTADGLGETQYF
TRBV7-9	TRBJ1-1	.	.	TGTGCCAGCAGCCCGATCGATGCAAACACTGAAGCTTTCTTT	CASSPIDANTEAFF
TRBV2	TRBJ2-7	.	TRBD2	TGTGCCAGCAGTGAAGTTGGACTAGAATTCTACGAGCAGTACTTC	CASSEVGLEFYEQYF
TRBV4-3	TRBJ2-5	few	.	TGCGCCAGCAGCCAAGGAAGCGCAGGGAGGGAGACCCAGTACTTC	CASSQGSAGRETQYF
TRBV7-9	TRBJ2-5	many	TRBD1	TGTGCCAGCAGCCCAACGGACAGGGGCCGTCCGGAGACCCAGTACTTC	CASSPTDRGRPETQYF
TRBV24-1	TRBJ1-5	.	.	TGTGCCACCAGCGTTGGGCAGGGAAGCAATCAGCCCCAGCATTTT	CATSVGQGSNQPQHF
TRBV12-3/TRBV12-4	TRBJ2-7	once	.	TGTGCCAGCAGATCTCTCCGGGACTCCAGACTGTCCGAGCAGTACTTC	CASRSLRDSRLSEQYF
TRBV7-9	TRBJ1-2	many	.	TGTGCCAGCAGCTCCCCCCCTGGGGTCAGGGGAGACTATGGCTACACCTTC	CASSSPPGVRGDYGYTF
TRBV7-8	TRBJ2-7	.	TRBD1	TGTGCCTGGAGTGTAGGGACAGGGAGATCCTACGAGCAGTACTTC	CAWSVGTGRSYEQYF
TRBV7-2	TRBJ2-7	.	TRBD1	TGTGCCAGCAGCTCAACGACAGGGGGTAGGAACGAGCAGTACTTC	CASSSTTGGRNEQYF
TRBV7-2	TRBJ2-5	.	.	TGTGCCAGCACCCCTAGGCTAGCAGACGAGTCGTTTGGGACCCAGTACTTC	CASTPRLADESFGTQYF
TRBV3-1	TRBJ2-2	few	.	TGTGCCAGCGGAAGGGGATCGGTCACCGGGGAGCTGTTTTTT	CASGRGSVTGELFF
TRBV11-2	TRBJ1-5	few	.	TGTGCCAGCAGCTTCGGGGGGGTGCGTCAGCCCCAGCATTTT	CASSFGGVRQPQHF
TRBV5-1	TRBJ1-6	.	TRBD1	TGCGCCAGCAGCGGGACAGGGAACCATTCACCCCTCCACTTT	CASSGTGNHSPLHF